This T cell receptor (beta chain) was captured by sequencing in a study of long-term antiretroviral therapy in people with HIV. Findings of the study overall: Blood dates from the mid-2000s to the late 2010s, possibly under older ART regimens. In samples taken after ART, diversity increased but remained below transplant donor control levels.

The CDR3 totals 13 residues. Trimming removed 0 bases from V and 6 bases from J, with 6 bases in between. Germline V gene sequence: CDR1 MNHNS, CDR2 SASEGT. As concerns this clone: Its antigen is still unknown.

The assay, immunoSEQ v3.0, was run at survey level. Using immunoSEQ multiplex PCR, the repertoire was profiled, and TCRdb retains in-frame clones only, with some absent. The table includes 25,000 to 35,000 clones, more than 60% detected once. The V gene is TRBV6-1, the J gene TRBJ1-5; D is undetermined. The sequence was collected from a woman in her forties or fifties with HIV. The starting material was unsorted PBMCs, obtained 3.1 years after starting antiretroviral therapy. CDR3 in amino acids: CASSEALIQPQHF. The CDR3 DNA reads TGTGCCAGCAGTGAAGCGCTCATTCAGCCCCAGCATTTT.